This T cell receptor beta chain was found in a study of response to subunit inactivated influenza vaccine. Study-level results: T cells newly recruited by each seasonal influenza vaccination are few, the authors suggested.

CDR1 and CDR2 (germline): SGHVS, FNYEAQ. V lost 3 bases and J 2 bases, leaving 8 bases between the germline ends. The CDR3 extends over 13 amino acids. This clonotype was seen a few times. Its target is not known. TCRdb ran MiXCR on the RT-PCR reads and lists one entry per CDR3 protein. The repertoire consists of approximately 160,000 distinct CDR3 sequences, with around 10% occurring once and the leading ten covering roughly a third. The sequence came from a man aged 50-75 years who received an inactivated influenza vaccine. The chain links TRBV7-6 to TRBJ2-7; no firm D call. The sequences come from CD8+ T cells sorted from PBMCs, collected 23 to 25 months after vaccination. The CDR3 is CASSFGPTYEQYF. The CDR3, as DNA: TGTGCCAGCAGCTTTGGACCAACCTACGAGCAGTACTTC.